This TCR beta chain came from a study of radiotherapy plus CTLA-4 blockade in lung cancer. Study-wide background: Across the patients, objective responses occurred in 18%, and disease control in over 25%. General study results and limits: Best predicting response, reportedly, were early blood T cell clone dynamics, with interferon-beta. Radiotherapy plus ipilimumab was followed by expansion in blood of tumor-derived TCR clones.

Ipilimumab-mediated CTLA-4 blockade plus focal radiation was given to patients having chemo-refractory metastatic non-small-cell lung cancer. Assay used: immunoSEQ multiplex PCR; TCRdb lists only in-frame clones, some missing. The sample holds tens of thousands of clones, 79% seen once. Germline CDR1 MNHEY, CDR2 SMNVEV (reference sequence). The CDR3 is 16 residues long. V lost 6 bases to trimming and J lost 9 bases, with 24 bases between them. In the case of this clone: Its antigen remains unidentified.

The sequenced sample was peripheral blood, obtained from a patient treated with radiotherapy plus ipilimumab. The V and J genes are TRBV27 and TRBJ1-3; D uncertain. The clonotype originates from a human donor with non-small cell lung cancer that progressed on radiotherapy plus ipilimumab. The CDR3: CASSPGPAVLSGTIYF. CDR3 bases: TGTGCCAGCAGCCCCGGACCGGCGGTGCTGAGTGGCACCATATATTTT.